The 12 T cell receptor beta chains reported below all come from one sample, sequenced in a study of CD8 T cells in ankylosing spondylitis. Study-wide points: Blood of patients with ankylosing spondylitis appeared to be characterized by a TCR beta motif of several highly homologous variants.

TCRdb processed the 5' RACE reads anew with MiXCR; each CDR3 protein has one entry. The sample has about 540,000 distinct CDR3 sequences, roughly 12% seen once. Their recognized antigens are unknown. Sample: blood, either unsorted or a sorted T cell fraction (not recorded which). Source of these receptors: a male donor with ankylosing spondylitis.

The chain joins TRBV5-1 to TRBJ2-1, with 10 bases that match TRBD2. With 1 base clipped from V and 7 bases from J, the junction kept 2 bases outside the gene matches. This CDR3 comprises 14 residues. Germline V gene sequence: CDR1 SGHRS, CDR2 YFSETQ. In nucleotides, the CDR3 is TGCGCCAGCAGCTTGACTAGCGGGAAGAATGAGCAGTTCTTC. Translation gives CASSLTSGKNEQFF.

CDR3 sequence reads: CASSQVLAGTQYF. The CDR3 DNA is TGTGCCAGCAGCCAAGTACTAGCGGGAACCCAGTACTTC. V gene TRBV3-1 combines with J gene TRBJ2-5; 10 bases are a match to TRBD2. The CDR3 has 13 amino acids. CDR1 and CDR2 from the germline V gene are LGHDT and YNNKEL (reference sequence). Germline trimming cut 1 base from V and 8 bases from J; bases unmatched to any gene: 1.

This clonotype was recorded many times. The chain is built from TRBV29-1 and TRBJ1-1, with 7 nucleotides matching TRBD1. CDR1 and CDR2 (germline): SQVTM, ANQGSEA. CDR3 length: 14 residues. With 4 bases clipped from V and 5 bases from J, the junction kept 10 bases outside the gene matches. The CDR3 sequence: CSVGTPTGRTEAFF. The DNA of the CDR3 is TGCAGCGTTGGGACTCCGACAGGGCGAACTGAAGCTTTCTTT.

This clonotype was observed a handful of times. The chain couples TRBV2 to TRBJ2-5; either TRBD1 or TRBD2 may supply D (6 bases each). Trimming stripped 6 bases from V and 5 bases from J, with 16 bases between. This CDR3 spans 14 amino acids. CDR1 is SNHLY, CDR2 FYNNEI, per germline. The CDR3 DNA follows: TGTGCCAGCAGGGAGGGGGTAGGGTGGGAGACCCAGTACTTC. Amino acids: CASREGVGWETQYF.

The rearrangement links TRBV11-2 to TRBJ2-2; no reliable D call. CDR3 size: 15 residues. V shed 1 base and J shed 2 bases, with 8 bases lying between them. Germline lookup yields CDR1 SGHAT and CDR2 FQNNGV. CDR3 sequence (DNA): TGTGCCAGCAGCTTAGCCCGGAGAAACACCGGGGAGCTGTTTTTT. This sequence encodes CASSLARRNTGELFF.

The rearrangement uses TRBV7-9 and TRBJ1-2, with D possibly matching TRBD1 (5 bases). Trimming shortened V by 5 bases and J by 5 bases, and 12 bases separated the two germline ends. This CDR3 has 13 residues. Germline lookup yields CDR1 SEHNR and CDR2 FQNEAQ (reference sequence). The DNA for the CDR3 is TGTGCCAGCAGCCAGGGACTGCTTTATGGCTACACCTTC. Translation gives CASSQGLLYGYTF.

The table lists this clonotype with a few counts. This chain links TRBV7-6 with TRBJ1-1; no reliable D call. Germline lookup yields CDR1 SGHVS and CDR2 FNYEAQ. The CDR3 contains 12 residues. Trimming took off 2 bases at V and 6 bases at J, with 7 bases between the two ends. The CDR3 DNA is TGTGCCAGCAGCTTATTGGGAGCTGAAGCTTTCTTT. Translation: CASSLLGAEAFF.

This clonotype was counted ten times or more. V usage is TRBV5-1 and J usage is TRBJ2-3; no clear D. This CDR3 spans 16 amino acids. Looked up from germline, CDR1 is SGHRS and CDR2 is YFSETQ. V gave up 4 bases and J gave up 2 bases, with 17 bases separating them. CDR3 protein: CASSQFRAAITDTQYF. The CDR3 DNA sequence: TGCGCCAGCAGCCAGTTCCGGGCGGCGATCACAGATACGCAGTATTTT. Complete variable domain (other parts from reference TRBV5-1 and TRBJ2-3): KAGVTQTPRYLIKTRGQQVTLSCSPISGHRSVSWYQQTPGQGLQFLFEYFSETQRNKGNFPGRFSGRQFSNSRSEMNVSTLELGDSALYLCASSQFRAAITDTQYFGPGTRLTVL.

The gene calls are TRBV4-1 and TRBJ2-3; D remains unclear. This CDR3 contains 14 residues. The germline V gene has CDR1 MGHRA and CDR2 YSYEKL. With 0 bases removed from V and 4 bases from J, the gap between germline ends came to 8 bases. The CDR3 spells CASSQDRDADTQYF. CDR3 DNA sequence: TGCGCCAGCAGCCAAGATCGCGACGCAGATACGCAGTATTTT.

In this sample, this clonotype turned up a few times. This chain joins TRBV5-1 and TRBJ2-3; 11 bases are shared with TRBD2. This CDR3 spans 19 amino acids. CDR1 and CDR2 (germline): SGHRS, YFSETQ. J was trimmed by 2 bases and V by 0 bases; bases with no gene match: 11. The CDR3: CASSLELAGGIKFTDTQYF. The CDR3 DNA is TGCGCCAGCAGCTTGGAGTTAGCGGGAGGGATTAAGTTCACAGATACGCAGTATTTT.

The V and J genes are TRBV5-1 and TRBJ2-3; no clear D. The germline V and J ends were trimmed by 1 base and 4 bases, with 13 bases remaining between them. CDR3 size: 15 residues. The germline CDR1 and CDR2 sequences are SGHRS and YFSETQ. As DNA, the CDR3 is TGCGCCAGCAGCTTGATTCCCGTCGGCCCAGATACGCAGTATTTT. This gives the protein CASSLIPVGPDTQYF.

In its sample, this clonotype was seen a few times. The chain has TRBV12-3 or TRBV12-4 and TRBJ2-2, with a possible D match to TRBD1 (5 bases). The V gene lost 2 bases and the J gene lost 1 base, with 11 bases spanning the gap. The CDR3 loop spans 16 amino acids. The CDR3 DNA reads TGTGCCAGCAGTTTAAGGACAACCCTGAACACCGGGGAGCTGTTTTTT. Translated, it gives CASSLRTTLNTGELFF.